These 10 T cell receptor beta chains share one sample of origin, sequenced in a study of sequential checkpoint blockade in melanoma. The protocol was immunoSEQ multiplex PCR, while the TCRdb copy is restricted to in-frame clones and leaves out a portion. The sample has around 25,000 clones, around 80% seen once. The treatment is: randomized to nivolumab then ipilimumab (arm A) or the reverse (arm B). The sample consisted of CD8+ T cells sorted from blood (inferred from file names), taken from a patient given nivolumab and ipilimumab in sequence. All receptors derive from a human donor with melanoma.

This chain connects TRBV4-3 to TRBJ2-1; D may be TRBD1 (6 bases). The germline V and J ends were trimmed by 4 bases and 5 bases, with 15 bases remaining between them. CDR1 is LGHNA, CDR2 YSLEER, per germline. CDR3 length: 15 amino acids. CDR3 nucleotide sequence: TGCGCCAGCAGCCGAAACAGGGTTCACGACAATGAGCAGTTCTTC. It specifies CASSRNRVHDNEQFF.

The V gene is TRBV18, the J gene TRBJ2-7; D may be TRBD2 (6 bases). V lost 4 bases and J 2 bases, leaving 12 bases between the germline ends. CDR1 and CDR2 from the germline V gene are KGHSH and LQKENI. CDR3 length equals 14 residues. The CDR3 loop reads CASSRGLLTYEQYF. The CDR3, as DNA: TGTGCCAGCTCACGTGGACTACTCACCTACGAGCAGTACTTC.

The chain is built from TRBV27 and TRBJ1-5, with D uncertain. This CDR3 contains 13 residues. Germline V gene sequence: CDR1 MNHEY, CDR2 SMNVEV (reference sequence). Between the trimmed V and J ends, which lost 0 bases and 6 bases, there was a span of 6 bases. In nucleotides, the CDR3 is TGTGCCAGCAGTTTATCGTGGAGTCAGCCCCAGCATTTT. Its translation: CASSLSWSQPQHF.

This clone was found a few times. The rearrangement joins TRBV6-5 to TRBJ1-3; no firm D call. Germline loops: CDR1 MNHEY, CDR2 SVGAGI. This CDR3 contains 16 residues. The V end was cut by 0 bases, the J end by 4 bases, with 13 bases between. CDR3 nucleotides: TGTGCCAGCAGTTACTCCCCCAGAGGGTGGGGAAACACCATATATTTT. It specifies CASSYSPRGWGNTIYF.

CDR3 nucleotide sequence: TGTGCCAGCAACCCGGGACAGGGTAACTATGGCTACACCTTC. As protein: CASNPGQGNYGYTF. The chain recombines TRBV7-2 with TRBJ1-2; 9 bases map to TRBD1. Looked up from germline, CDR1 is SGHTA and CDR2 is FQGNSA. The CDR3 covers 14 residues. The junction had 4 bases not matched to a gene; V was cut back by 7 bases and J by 1 base.

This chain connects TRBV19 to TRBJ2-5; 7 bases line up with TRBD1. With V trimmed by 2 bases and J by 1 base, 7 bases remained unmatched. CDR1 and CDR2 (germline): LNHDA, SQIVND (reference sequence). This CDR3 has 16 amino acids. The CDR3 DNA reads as TGTGCCAGTAGTATAATCTCGGGACAGTCCCAAGAGACCCAGTACTTC. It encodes CASSIISGQSQETQYF.

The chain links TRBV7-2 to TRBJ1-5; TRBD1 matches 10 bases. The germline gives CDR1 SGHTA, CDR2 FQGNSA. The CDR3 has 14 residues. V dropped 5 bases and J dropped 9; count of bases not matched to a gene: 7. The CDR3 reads CASSKGQGIGPQHF. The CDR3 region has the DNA TGTGCCAGCAGCAAGGGACAGGGGATCGGGCCCCAGCATTTT.

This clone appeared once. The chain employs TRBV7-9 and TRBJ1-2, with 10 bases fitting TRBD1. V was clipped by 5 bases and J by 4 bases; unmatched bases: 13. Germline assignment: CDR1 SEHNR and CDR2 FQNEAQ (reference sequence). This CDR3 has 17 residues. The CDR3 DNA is TGTGCCAGCAGCCGCATCGGGACAGGGGAGGGTTTCTATGGCTACACCTTC. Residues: CASSRIGTGEGFYGYTF.

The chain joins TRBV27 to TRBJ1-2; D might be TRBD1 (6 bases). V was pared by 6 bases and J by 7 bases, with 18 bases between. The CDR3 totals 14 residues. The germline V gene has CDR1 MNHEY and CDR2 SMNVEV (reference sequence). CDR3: CASRRMGGGSGYTF. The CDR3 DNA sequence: TGTGCCAGCAGGAGGATGGGGGGGGGCTCTGGCTACACCTTC.

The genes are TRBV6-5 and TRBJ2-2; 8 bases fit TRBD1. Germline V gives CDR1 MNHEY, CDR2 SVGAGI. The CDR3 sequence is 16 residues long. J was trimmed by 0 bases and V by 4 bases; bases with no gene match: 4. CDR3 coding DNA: TGTGCCAGCAGTTCAGGGGGCAGCTCGAACACCGGGGAGCTGTTTTTT. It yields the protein CASSSGGSSNTGELFF.